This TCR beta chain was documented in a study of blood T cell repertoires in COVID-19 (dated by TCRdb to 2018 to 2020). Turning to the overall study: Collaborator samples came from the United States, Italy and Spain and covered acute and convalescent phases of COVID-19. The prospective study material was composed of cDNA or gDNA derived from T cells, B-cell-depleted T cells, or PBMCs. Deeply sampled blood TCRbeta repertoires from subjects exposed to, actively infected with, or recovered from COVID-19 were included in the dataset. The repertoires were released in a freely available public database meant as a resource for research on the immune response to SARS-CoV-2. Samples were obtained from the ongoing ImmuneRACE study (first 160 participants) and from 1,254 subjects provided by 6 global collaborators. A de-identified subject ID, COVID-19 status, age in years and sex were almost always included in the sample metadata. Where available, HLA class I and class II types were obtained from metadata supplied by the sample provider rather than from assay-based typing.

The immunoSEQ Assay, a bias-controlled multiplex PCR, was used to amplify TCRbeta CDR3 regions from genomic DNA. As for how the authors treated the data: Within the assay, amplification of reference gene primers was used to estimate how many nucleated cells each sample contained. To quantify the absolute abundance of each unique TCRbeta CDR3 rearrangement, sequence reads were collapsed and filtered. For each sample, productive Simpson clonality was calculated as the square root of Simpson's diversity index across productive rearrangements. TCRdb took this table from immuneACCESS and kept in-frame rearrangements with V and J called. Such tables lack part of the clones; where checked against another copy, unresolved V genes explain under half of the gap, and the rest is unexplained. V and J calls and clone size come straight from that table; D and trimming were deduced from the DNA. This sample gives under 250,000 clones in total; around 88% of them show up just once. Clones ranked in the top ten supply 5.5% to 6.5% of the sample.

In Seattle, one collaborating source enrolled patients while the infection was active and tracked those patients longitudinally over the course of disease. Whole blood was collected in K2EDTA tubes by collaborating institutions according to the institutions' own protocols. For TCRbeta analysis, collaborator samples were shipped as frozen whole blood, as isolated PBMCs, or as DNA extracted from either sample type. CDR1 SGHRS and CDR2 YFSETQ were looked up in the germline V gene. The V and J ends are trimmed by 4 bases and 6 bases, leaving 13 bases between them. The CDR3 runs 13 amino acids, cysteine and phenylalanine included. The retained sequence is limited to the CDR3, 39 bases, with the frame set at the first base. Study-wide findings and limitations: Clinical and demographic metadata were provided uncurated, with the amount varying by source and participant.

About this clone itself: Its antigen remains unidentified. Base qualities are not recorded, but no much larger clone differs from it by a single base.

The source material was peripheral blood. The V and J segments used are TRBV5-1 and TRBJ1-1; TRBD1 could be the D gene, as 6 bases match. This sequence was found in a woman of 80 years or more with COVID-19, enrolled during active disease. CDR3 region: CASSPPGVPEAFF. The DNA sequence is TGCGCCAGCAGCCCCCCAGGGGTCCCTGAAGCTTTCTTT.